This T cell receptor beta chain was found in a study of blood T cell repertoires in COVID-19. In the study overall: The samples span acute and convalescent COVID-19 from the United States, Italy and Spain. T cells, B-cell-depleted T cells, or PBMCs provided the cDNA or gDNA that served as material.

Original data processing: Reference gene primer amplification in the assay estimated nucleated cell counts. Data came from immunoSEQ multiplex PCR; TCRdb stores just in-frame clones and leaves some out. The V and J calls and clone size were taken over from that table, and D and trimming were inferred from the DNA. The repertoire holds 240,000 or so clones, with about 85% as singletons. The CDR3 extends over 13 amino acids. The chain employs TRBV12-2 and TRBJ2-5; the DNA was not compared with TRBD2, the D call given in the table. TRBV12-2 is a documented pseudogene. Sequencing was done on a sample of peripheral blood. The source is a man aged 25-45 years who had recovered from COVID-19. The CDR3 coding sequence is TGTGCAAGTCGCTTTAAGAGCCCGGAGACCCAGTACTTC. Translating gives CASRFKSPETQYF.